This TCR beta chain comes out of a study of breast tumors, draining lymph nodes, adjacent tissues (dated by TCRdb to the mid-2010s). Broadly, across the study: TCR beta repertoires were compared across tumor, adjacent nontumor tissue and axillary lymph nodes obtained from breast cancer patients. The study was designed to assess the relationships and possible T-cell exchange between tumor, surrounding tissue and draining lymph node repertoires in human breast cancer.

Lymph node samples came from the axillary draining lymph nodes of breast cancer patients. The sequencer was an Illumina HiSeq 2000. Multiplex PCR amplification was used to generate the TCR beta chain libraries. High-throughput sequencing was used to analyze the amplified TCR beta chain products. The raw public reads went through TCRdb reprocessing: fastp at Q25, MiXCR clone calling, in-frame beta chains kept. Each entry merges the rows of one CDR3 protein and shows their most common DNA and genes. The sample table contains 140,000 or so distinct CDR3 sequences; only one count was recorded for around a third of them. The top ten constitute approximately 2.2% of the sample. What the authors observed across the whole study: The similarity between tumor and nontumor tissue repertoires was significantly greater in luminal-like breast cancer than in basal-like breast cancer. The data were judged consistent with most tumor T cells deriving from the lymph node and then expanding within tumor tissue. Rather than being directly demonstrated, the conclusion that tumor T cells originate in lymph nodes was presented as consistent with a hypothesis. Tumor T-cell repertoires showed less diversity than lymph node repertoires and more diversity than nontumor tissue repertoires, and tumor T-cell repertoires showed preferential V and J gene usage.

This clonotype was recorded once. The antigen this receptor binds is unknown. No base-level quality is on record; no much larger clone is a single base apart. One read alone lends weak support. V loses 1 base, J loses 5 bases, and the germline ends lie 17 bases apart. The CDR3 sequence holds 16 residues, the cysteine and phenylalanine included. Left in the record is the CDR3 DNA by itself, 48 bases read in frame from the first base. For CDR1 and CDR2, the germline V gene lists SGHTA and FQGNSA. This TCR was recovered from a female donor with breast cancer. Some clones in this sample may be carry-over from other donors' samples. The chain was built from TRBV7-2 and TRBJ2-5; no D gene can be assigned with confidence. The sequencing input was axillary lymph node tissue. Read as DNA, the sequence is TGTGCCAGCAGCTTAGAGTTTGCCACCGAAGGGGAGACCCAGTACTTC. Protein translation: CASSLEFATEGETQYF.